The rows below give T cell receptor beta chains drawn from one sample of a study of shared T cell receptors in the human thymus. TCRdb keeps only in-frame clones here, not all; method: immunoSEQ multiplex PCR. The table lists more than 550,000 clones, around 87% of them singletons. This sample was also put to use in a study of human thymus T cells.

The sequenced material came from thymocytes. These receptors all stem from a boy younger than two with a congenital heart defect. The CDR3 runs from the conserved cysteine through the conserved F or W. The D gene is left open where the match is weak. Clone size appears in some rows only: once, few, many, or a class for an expanded clone.

D: TRBD1; length: 15; size: -; J: TRBJ1-2; V: TRBV6-5; DNA: TGTGCCAGCAGTTCCCGGACAGGCTTAATCTATGGCTACACCTTC; CDR3: CASSSRTGLIYGYTF
D: -; length: 16; size: -; J: TRBJ1-2; V: TRBV4-2; DNA: TGTGCCACCAAGGAGCTAGGGAGGGAGGAGAACTATGGCTACACCTTC; CDR3: CATKELGREENYGYTF
D: TRBD1; length: 15; size: -; J: TRBJ2-7; V: TRBV4-1; DNA: TGCGCCAGCAGCCAAGAAGGGACAGGGGTCCTCGAGCAGTACTTC; CDR3: CASSQEGTGVLEQYF
D: -; length: 13; size: -; J: TRBJ2-2; V: TRBV5-1; DNA: TGCGCCAGCAGCATCTGTCCCAGCGGGGAGCTGTTTTTT; CDR3: CASSICPSGELFF
D: -; length: 14; size: -; J: TRBJ2-5; V: TRBV5-4; DNA: TGTGCCAGCAGCTTCCTACCTTACCGAGAGACCCAGTACTTC; CDR3: CASSFLPYRETQYF
D: -; length: 14; size: -; J: TRBJ2-3; V: TRBV28; DNA: TGTGCCACCTTGGCTGGGAGAAGGGCAGATACGCAGTATTTT; CDR3: CATLAGRRADTQYF
D: -; length: 19; size: -; J: TRBJ2-7; V: TRBV4-3; DNA: TGCGCCAGCAGCCAAGACCGAAGCAGGGCCAGCTTGAGTATCTACGAGCAGTACTTC; CDR3: CASSQDRSRASLSIYEQYF
D: TRBD1; length: 14; size: -; J: TRBJ1-6; V: TRBV5-1; DNA: TGCGCCAGCAGCTCGACAGGGACTAATTCACCCCTCCACTTT; CDR3: CASSSTGTNSPLHF
D: TRBD1; length: 16; size: -; J: TRBJ2-2; V: TRBV27; DNA: TGTGCCAGCAGTCACCCCGGGACAGGCAACACCGGGGAGCTGTTTTTT; CDR3: CASSHPGTGNTGELFF
D: -; length: 18; size: few; J: TRBJ1-1; V: TRBV28; DNA: TGTGCCAGCAGTTCCAGGTGCGGGGGGCAGATGGGGAACACTGAAGCTTTCTTT; CDR3: CASSSRCGGQMGNTEAFF
D: TRBD1; length: 16; size: -; J: TRBJ2-5; V: TRBV28; DNA: TGTGCCAGCAAGTCGAATACACAGGGGACCGAAGAGACCCAGTACTTC; CDR3: CASKSNTQGTEETQYF
D: -; length: 16; size: once; J: TRBJ1-2; V: TRBV5-8; DNA: TGTGCCAGCAGCCTCTCGTGGGGCGGGGGCTTCTATGGCTACACCTTC; CDR3: CASSLSWGGGFYGYTF
D: -; length: 15; size: -; J: TRBJ1-1; V: TRBV28; DNA: TGTGCCAGCAGTTTGTACAGGGAAGGGGGCACTGAAGCTTTCTTT; CDR3: CASSLYREGGTEAFF
D: -; length: 13; size: -; J: TRBJ2-7; V: TRBV28; DNA: TGTGCCAGCAGTTTAGGAGGTCCCCACGAGCAGTACTTC; CDR3: CASSLGGPHEQYF
D: -; length: 17; size: -; J: TRBJ2-1; V: TRBV9; DNA: TGTGCCAGCAGCCCACGAACCCAGGGAAACTCCTACAATGAGCAGTTCTTC; CDR3: CASSPRTQGNSYNEQFF
D: -; length: 14; size: few; J: TRBJ1-1; V: TRBV9; DNA: TGTGCCAGCAGCGACCCTACAGAGAACACTGAAGCTTTCTTT; CDR3: CASSDPTENTEAFF
D: TRBD1; length: 15; size: -; J: TRBJ1-5; V: TRBV18; DNA: TGTGCCAGCTCACCAGGGACAGGGGGCGGTCAGCCCCAGCATTTT; CDR3: CASSPGTGGGQPQHF
D: TRBD1; length: 15; size: -; J: TRBJ2-7; V: TRBV7-8; DNA: TGTGCCAGCAGCCGGTACAGGGGGCCCTCCTACGAGCAGTACTTC; CDR3: CASSRYRGPSYEQYF
D: -; length: 16; size: -; J: TRBJ2-7; V: TRBV4-3; DNA: TGCGCCAGCAGCCAAAGGCTAGGAGAGGGCGCCTACGAGCAGTACTTC; CDR3: CASSQRLGEGAYEQYF
D: -; length: 16; size: -; J: TRBJ2-1; V: TRBV9; DNA: TGTGCCAGCAGCGTAGTGGCAGCACAGGCCTACAATGAGCAGTTCTTC; CDR3: CASSVVAAQAYNEQFF
D: -; length: 15; size: -; J: TRBJ1-3; V: TRBV5-4; DNA: TGTGCCAGCAGCCGCAGACACACCTCTGGAAACACCATATATTTT; CDR3: CASSRRHTSGNTIYF
D: -; length: 14; size: -; J: TRBJ2-1; V: TRBV13; DNA: TGTGCCAGCAGCCCACGGACAGCAGTCAATGAGCAGTTCTTC; CDR3: CASSPRTAVNEQFF
D: TRBD2; length: 16; size: -; J: TRBJ2-3; V: TRBV6-5; DNA: TGTGCCAGCAGTTACAACCCCGGGGGGTCCACAGATACGCAGTATTTT; CDR3: CASSYNPGGSTDTQYF
D: TRBD1; length: 18; size: -; J: TRBJ2-6; V: TRBV7-2; DNA: TGTGCCAGCAGCGGTAAAGGGACAGGCCGCTCTGGGGCCAACGTCCTGACTTTC; CDR3: CASSGKGTGRSGANVLTF
D: TRBD2; length: 15; size: -; J: TRBJ2-3; V: TRBV6-5; DNA: TGTGCCAGCAGTTATCTGCGGGGGGGCCGCAATACGCAGTATTTT; CDR3: CASSYLRGGRNTQYF
D: TRBD1; length: 18; size: -; J: TRBJ2-6; V: TRBV7-9; DNA: TGTGCCAGCAGCTTAGGCCGGGACAGGGCCTCTGGGGCCAACGTCCTGACTTTC; CDR3: CASSLGRDRASGANVLTF
D: -; length: 14; size: -; J: TRBJ1-1; V: TRBV6-4; DNA: TGTGCCAGCAGTGACGGCAGGCCGAACACTGAAGCTTTCTTT; CDR3: CASSDGRPNTEAFF
D: -; length: 13; size: -; J: TRBJ2-1; V: TRBV7-9; DNA: TGTGCCAGCAGCCTGTGGCCCTACAATGAGCAGTTCTTC; CDR3: CASSLWPYNEQFF
D: -; length: 13; size: -; J: TRBJ1-4; V: TRBV28; DNA: TGTGCCAGCAGTAAGGACACGAATGAAAAACTGTTTTTT; CDR3: CASSKDTNEKLFF
D: TRBD1; length: 14; size: -; J: TRBJ2-7; V: TRBV9; DNA: TGTGCCAGCAGCGTAGGGGCAGGGGGCGGCGAGCAGTACTTC; CDR3: CASSVGAGGGEQYF
D: TRBD2; length: 14; size: -; J: TRBJ2-7; V: TRBV6-1; DNA: TGTGCCAGCAGTCCTATCGGACTAGCGGGAGAGCAGTACTTC; CDR3: CASSPIGLAGEQYF
D: TRBD1; length: 18; size: -; J: TRBJ2-7; V: TRBV5-4; DNA: TGTGCCAGCAGCCGGGACAGGGGGGAAGCGGGTGTCTCCTACGAGCAGTACTTC; CDR3: CASSRDRGEAGVSYEQYF
D: TRBD1; length: 14; size: -; J: TRBJ2-7; V: TRBV5-1; DNA: TGCGCCAGCAGCCCCGGACAGGGACTCTACGAGCAGTACTTC; CDR3: CASSPGQGLYEQYF
D: -; length: 17; size: -; J: TRBJ2-2; V: TRBV13; DNA: TGTGCCAGCAGCCCGCTCTCGAAGGGGATGGGTCACGGGGAGCTGTTTTTT; CDR3: CASSPLSKGMGHGELFF
D: -; length: 17; size: once; J: TRBJ2-7; V: TRBV15; DNA: TGTGCCACCAGCAGAGCACGTAGGACAGAAGTTTCCTACGAGCAGTACTTC; CDR3: CATSRARRTEVSYEQYF
D: -; length: 17; size: -; J: TRBJ2-3; V: TRBV5-1; DNA: TGCGCCAGCAGACTGCGCGGCTTCAATTCTTTCACAGATACGCAGTATTTT; CDR3: CASRLRGFNSFTDTQYF
D: TRBD1; length: 14; size: few; J: TRBJ1-6; V: TRBV4-2; DNA: TGTGCCAGCAGCTACGACAGGGTCGGTTCACCCCTCCACTTT; CDR3: CASSYDRVGSPLHF
D: TRBD1; length: 14; size: once; J: TRBJ1-5; V: TRBV23-1; DNA: TGCGCCAGCAGTCAAGGGGACAGGGGGCAGCCCCAGCATTTT; CDR3: CASSQGDRGQPQHF
D: -; length: 16; size: -; J: TRBJ2-7; V: TRBV7-2; DNA: TGTGCCAGCAGCTTAGCCCCAGACTACCGACCCTACGAGCAGTACTTC; CDR3: CASSLAPDYRPYEQYF
D: TRBD1; length: 14; size: -; J: TRBJ2-7; V: TRBV19; DNA: TGTGCCAGTAGCCCGGGGGACAGGGGCGCCGAGCAGTACTTC; CDR3: CASSPGDRGAEQYF
D: TRBD2; length: 13; size: -; J: TRBJ2-3; V: TRBV6-5; DNA: TGTGCCACCCAGCGGGGGGCCACAGATACGCAGTATTTT; CDR3: CATQRGATDTQYF
D: TRBD1; length: 15; size: -; J: TRBJ2-7; V: TRBV5-1; DNA: TGCGCCAGCAGCCATAAGACAGGGGCACCCTACGAGCAGTACTTC; CDR3: CASSHKTGAPYEQYF
D: -; length: 17; size: -; J: TRBJ1-3; V: TRBV5-6; DNA: TGTGCCAGCAGCACCGAACAGGGTCTCGGGTTAAAAAACACCATATATTTT; CDR3: CASSTEQGLGLKNTIYF
D: TRBD1; length: 15; size: -; J: TRBJ2-7; V: TRBV9; DNA: TGTGCCAGCAGCCCTTCAGGGGACAGCCCCTACGAGCAGTACTTC; CDR3: CASSPSGDSPYEQYF
D: -; length: 22; size: once; J: TRBJ1-5; V: TRBV18; DNA: TGTGCCAGCTCACCCCGGCACTCTTCCAGGGACACTAGATCTAATAGCAATCAGCCCCAGCATTTT; CDR3: CASSPRHSSRDTRSNSNQPQHF
D: -; length: 17; size: -; J: TRBJ2-7; V: TRBV27; DNA: TGTGCCAGCAGTTTAAAGGTTGCGGGACAGTTCTCCTACGAGCAGTACTTC; CDR3: CASSLKVAGQFSYEQYF
D: TRBD1; length: 15; size: -; J: TRBJ2-7; V: TRBV5-5; DNA: TGTGCCAGCAGCAGTGGACAGGCATTCCCCTACGAGCAGTACTTC; CDR3: CASSSGQAFPYEQYF
D: TRBD1; length: 16; size: once; J: TRBJ2-2; V: TRBV28; DNA: TGTGCCAGCAGTCCACCGGGACAGGGGAACACCGGGGAGCTGTTTTTT; CDR3: CASSPPGQGNTGELFF
D: TRBD1; length: 13; size: -; J: TRBJ2-1; V: TRBV27; DNA: TGTGCCAGCAGTTTAAGGGGGCACAATGAGCAGTTCTTC; CDR3: CASSLRGHNEQFF
D: TRBD1; length: 16; size: -; J: TRBJ2-7; V: TRBV25-1; DNA: TGTGCCAGCAGTGATACGGACAGGGGGCCCTCCCACGAGCAGTACTTC; CDR3: CASSDTDRGPSHEQYF
D: -; length: 16; size: -; J: TRBJ2-2; V: TRBV9; DNA: TGTGCCAGCAGCGATTACCCTCGGACTGACACCGGGGAGCTGTTTTTT; CDR3: CASSDYPRTDTGELFF